These 25 T cell receptor beta chains originate from one sample sequenced in a study of OX40 agonist ivuxolimab in advanced cancers. TCRdb keeps only in-frame clones here, not all; method: immunoSEQ multiplex PCR. The sample has more than 80,000 clones, 90% seen once. The specimen was CD4+ or CD8+ T cells sorted from blood, collected in a trial of the OX40 agonist ivuxolimab. All receptors come from an adult with an advanced solid tumor such as melanoma, head and neck, liver or kidney cancer.

The chain links TRBV5-4 to TRBJ2-1, with 9 bases identical to TRBD2. Trimming cost V 4 bases and J 1 base; bases outside gene matches: 3. Germline assignment: CDR1 SGHNT and CDR2 YYREEE (reference sequence). This CDR3 region has 15 residues. Here the CDR3 DNA reads TGTGCCAGCAGCCGGAGCGGGGGGTCCTACAATGAGCAGTTCTTC. Its translation is CASSRSGGSYNEQFF.

As for this clone: Distinct nucleotide sequences in the sample also encode this CDR3. V gene TRBV19 combines with J gene TRBJ2-7; 10 nucleotides line up with TRBD1. The CDR3 covers 12 residues. Losses at the gene ends were 4 bases for V and 6 bases for J; bases not matched to a gene: 0. CDR1 and CDR2 from the germline V gene are LNHDA and SQIVND (reference sequence). CDR3 protein: CASSRDRGEQYF. The CDR3 nucleotides are TGTGCCAGTAGTAGGGACAGGGGCGAGCAGTACTTC. Complete variable domain (other parts from reference TRBV19 and TRBJ2-7): DGGITQSPKYLFRKEGQNVTLSCEQNLNHDAMYWYRQDPGQGLRLIYYSQIVNDFQKGDIAEGYSVSREKKESFPLTVTSAQKNPTAFYLCASSRDRGEQYFGPGTRLTVT.

The V call is TRBV19, the J call TRBJ2-7, with D tentatively TRBD1 (6 bases). V was pared by 3 bases and J by 2 bases, with 11 bases between. The CDR3 is 14 residues long. Germline V gene data show CDR1 as LNHDA and CDR2 as SQIVND (reference sequence). The CDR3 bases are TGTGCCAGTAGTATTCGGACAGAGACCTACGAGCAGTACTTC. Translation gives CASSIRTETYEQYF.

The V call is TRBV21-1, the J call TRBJ2-5; the DNA was not compared with TRBD1, the D call given in the table. TRBV21-1 is a pseudogene. CDR3 length equals 18 residues. The DNA for the CDR3 is TGTGCCAGCAGCGAGTTGACAGGGGGCCCCACCGTCTCTGGGACCCAGTACTTC. Its protein is CASSELTGGPTVSGTQYF.

This rearrangement joins TRBV10-3 to TRBJ2-3; weak D call: TRBD2 (5 bases). The CDR3 length is 13 residues. The V end lost 6 bases, the J end lost 2 bases, and 9 bases lay between the germline ends. CDR1 ENHRY and CDR2 SYGVKD come from the germline V gene. The CDR3: CAIRRVDTDTQYF. In DNA, the CDR3 is TGTGCCATCAGGAGGGTGGACACAGATACGCAGTATTTT.

The V gene is TRBV7-2, the J gene TRBJ2-5; 7 nucleotides agree with TRBD2. The CDR3 contains 14 residues. CDR1 and CDR2 from the germline V gene are SGHTA and FQGNSA. J was trimmed by 2 bases and V by 7 bases; bases with no gene match: 7. CDR3 residues: CASTRLALQETQYF. CDR3 nucleotides: TGTGCCAGCACCCGACTAGCCTTACAAGAGACCCAGTACTTC. The full variable domain, in which reference TRBV7-2 and TRBJ2-5 provide the parts outside the CDR3, is GAGVSQSPSNKVTEKGKDVELRCDPISGHTALYWYRQSLGQGLEFLIYFQGNSAPDKSGLPSDRFSAERTGGSVSTLTIQRTQQEDSAVYLCASTRLALQETQYFGPGTRLLVL.

The V and J genes are TRBV6-6 and TRBJ2-7; D uncertain. V was cut by 4 bases and J by 6 bases, with 10 bases left in between. The germline V gene has CDR1 MNHNY and CDR2 SVGAGI (reference sequence). This CDR3 region has 12 residues. The CDR3 sequence: CASSSSTGEQYF. The CDR3 DNA reads as TGTGCCAGCAGTTCAAGTACCGGCGAGCAGTACTTC.

This chain uses TRBV28 with TRBJ1-6, with D perhaps matching TRBD1 (5 bases). Germline CDR1 is MDHEN and CDR2 is SYDVKM. With 6 bases removed from V and 8 bases from J, the gap between germline ends came to 17 bases. CDR3 length: 15 residues. CDR3 loop: CASRPPGPKDSPLHF. The CDR3 nucleotides are TGTGCCAGCAGACCCCCGGGACCGAAGGATTCACCCCTCCACTTT.

The chain employs TRBV4-3 and TRBJ1-3; 7 bases align to TRBD1. J lost 3 bases, V lost 2 bases, and 16 bases had no gene match. The germline CDR1 and CDR2 sequences are LGHNA and YSLEER. The CDR3 loop spans 19 amino acids. CDR3 nucleotides: TGCGCCAGCAGCCAACGTTCCGGGACAGTCCTACTAGGTGGAAACACCATATATTTT. This translates into CASSQRSGTVLLGGNTIYF.

This sequence joins TRBV6-6 and TRBJ1-1; 7 positions agree with TRBD1. Germline trimming cut 7 bases from V and 4 bases from J; bases unmatched to any gene: 12. CDR3 size: 15 residues. Germline CDR1 is MNHNY and CDR2 is SVGAGI (reference sequence). The CDR3 coding sequence is TGTGCCAGCAACCAACAGGGGCGAAGGGGCACTGAAGCTTTCTTT. Translated, it gives CASNQQGRRGTEAFF.

The V and J genes are TRBV7-3 and TRBJ1-1, with D hard to call. Germline assignment: CDR1 SGHTA and CDR2 FQGTGA. The CDR3 is 14 amino acids. Between the trimmed V and J ends, which lost 1 base and 0 bases, there was a span of 6 bases. CDR3 nucleotide sequence: TGTGCCAGCAGCTTAAGCAGGATGAACACTGAAGCTTTCTTT. It translates to CASSLSRMNTEAFF.

The chain links TRBV2 to TRBJ1-6; 7 bases fit TRBD1. The CDR3 consists of 12 residues. Germline loops: CDR1 SNHLY, CDR2 FYNNEI. J gave up 13 bases and V 10 bases, and 10 bases lay outside the gene matches. The CDR3 spells CATRQGREPLHF. Here the CDR3 DNA reads TGTGCCACCCGACAGGGACGGGAGCCCCTCCACTTT.

CDR3 amino acids: CASSTLPSSYNSPLHF. CDR3 in DNA: TGCGCCAGCTCGACGTTGCCTAGCTCCTATAATTCACCCCTCCACTTT. J is TRBJ1-6 and V is TRBV5-1; D ambiguous. This CDR3 is built from 16 residues. Germline assignment: CDR1 SGHRS and CDR2 YFSETQ. Deletions cut 7 bases from V and 0 bases from J, with 14 bases between.

This chain joins TRBV4-3 and TRBJ2-7; 7 positions match TRBD1. J lost 5 bases, V lost 4 bases, and 5 bases had no gene match. Germline CDR1 LGHNA, CDR2 YSLEER. There are 13 residues in the CDR3. CDR3 region: CASSLGQLDEQYF. CDR3 nucleotides: TGCGCCAGCAGCCTGGGACAGCTAGACGAGCAGTACTTC.

The CDR3 loop reads CASSAGTSPHYEQYF. CDR3 in DNA: TGTGCCAGCAGTGCCGGGACATCCCCTCATTACGAGCAGTACTTC. J is TRBJ2-7 and V is TRBV6-5, with D possibly being TRBD1 (6 bases). V lost 5 bases, J lost 4 bases, and 18 bases lay in between. Germline CDR1 and CDR2: MNHEY and SVGAGI. The CDR3 loop spans 15 amino acids.

The chain combines TRBV11-1 with TRBJ2-3, with D perhaps TRBD1 or TRBD2 (6 bases each). Germline assignment: CDR1 SGHAT and CDR2 FQDESV (reference sequence). The germline V and J ends were trimmed by 4 bases and 7 bases, with 15 bases remaining between them. The length of the CDR3 is 14 residues. The DNA of the CDR3 is TGTGCCAGCAGCTCTGACGGGGGCCAAAATACGCAGTATTTT. Translation gives CASSSDGGQNTQYF.

The chain employs TRBV6-5 and TRBJ1-5; D remains unclear. Per germline, CDR1 MNHEY and CDR2 SVGAGI. This CDR3 has 13 amino acids. The germline V and J ends were trimmed by 6 bases and 7 bases, with 13 bases remaining between them. DNA of the CDR3: TGTGCCAGCAGCCCTGGGTTTCGGCAGCCCCAGCATTTT. It yields the protein CASSPGFRQPQHF.

The chain carries TRBV7-9 and TRBJ2-2; no clear D gene. The CDR3 covers 14 residues. Germline loops: CDR1 SEHNR, CDR2 FQNEAQ (reference sequence). V lost 1 base and J 2 bases, leaving 5 bases between the germline ends. CDR3 sequence reads: CASSLVVNTGELFF. The CDR3 DNA is TGTGCCAGCAGCTTAGTGGTTAACACCGGGGAGCTGTTTTTT.

The J gene is TRBJ1-4, the V gene TRBV7-2; the D is unclear. Germline V CDR1 and CDR2: SGHTA, FQGNSA. CDR3 length: 14 amino acids. The germline V and J ends were trimmed by 5 bases and 5 bases, with 12 bases remaining between them. CDR3 coding DNA: TGTGCCAGCAGCCAACGGGAAAGAAATGAAAAACTGTTTTTT. Its protein product is CASSQRERNEKLFF. The full variable domain, with the rest looked up from reference TRBV7-2 and TRBJ1-4, is GAGVSQSPSNKVTEKGKDVELRCDPISGHTALYWYRQSLGQGLEFLIYFQGNSAPDKSGLPSDRFSAERTGGSVSTLTIQRTQQEDSAVYLCASSQRERNEKLFFGSGTQLSVL.

CDR3 amino acids: CASSSSSYEQYF. The CDR3 DNA reads TGTGCCAGCAGTTCGAGCTCCTACGAGCAGTACTTC. The chain combines TRBV28 with TRBJ2-7; D is uncertain. Germline V gives CDR1 MDHEN, CDR2 SYDVKM. The CDR3 has 12 residues. Trimming took 4 bases from V and 0 from J, leaving 4 bases between them.

V gene TRBV6-1 combines with J gene TRBJ2-3; D ambiguous. From germline, CDR1 is MNHNS and CDR2 SASEGT. V was shortened by 5 bases and J by 3 bases, with 12 bases between the two germline ends. This CDR3 spans 14 amino acids. CDR3 protein: CASSLRYQTDTQYF. The CDR3 nucleotides read TGTGCCAGCAGTCTTAGGTATCAGACAGATACGCAGTATTTT.

The chain employs TRBV6-1 and TRBJ1-1; D is uncertain. The CDR3 totals 13 residues. V was trimmed by 0 bases and J by 8 bases, leaving 10 bases between them. CDR1 and CDR2 from the germline V gene are MNHNS and SASEGT. The CDR3 here is CASSEAKAREAFF. In DNA form, the CDR3 reads TGTGCCAGCAGTGAAGCTAAAGCGAGAGAAGCTTTCTTT.

This chain joins TRBV6-1 and TRBJ2-6; D remains unclear. Germline V gene lookup returns CDR1 MNHNS and CDR2 SASEGT. V was pared by 3 bases and J by 0 bases, with 12 bases between. This CDR3 is built from 17 residues. Written as DNA, the CDR3 is TGTGCCAGCAGTGATCCTGGCAGCATCTCTGGGGCCAACGTCCTGACTTTC. Translating it yields CASSDPGSISGANVLTF.

The J gene is TRBJ1-1, the V gene TRBV2; D not certain. The CDR3 loop spans 11 amino acids. Deletions cut 7 bases from V and 5 bases from J, with 8 bases between. The V gene's germline CDR1 is SNHLY and CDR2 FYNNEI. The CDR3 loop is CASKSETEAFF. Written as DNA, the CDR3 is TGTGCCAGCAAGAGTGAGACTGAAGCTTTCTTT.

The chain uses TRBV6-4 and TRBJ2-7; TRBD1 matches 11 bases. V shed 9 bases, J shed 9 bases, and the junction held 10 bases outside the gene matches. The CDR3 extends over 13 amino acids. CDR1 and CDR2 (germline): MRHNA, SNTAGT. The CDR3 region has the DNA TGTGCCAGTAGTATGGACAGGGGGCTAAGGCAGTACTTC. This encodes CASSMDRGLRQYF.